Following are 25 T cell receptor beta chains from one sample sequenced in a study of blood T cell repertoires in COVID-19. TCRdb's table, derived via immunoSEQ multiplex PCR, lists solely in-frame clones and lacks some. In the table there are 93,000 or so clones, nearly 90% of which are singletons. Sequences were obtained from peripheral blood. Every receptor here comes from a man aged 45 to 65 in a cohort sampled during active COVID-19.

The chain carries TRBV4-2 and TRBJ2-1; 9 bases match TRBD2. Germline CDR1 and CDR2: LGHNA and YNFKEQ. The V segment lost 1 base and the J segment 6 bases; nucleotides outside the gene matches: 7. This CDR3 contains 16 residues. As DNA, the CDR3 is TGTGCCAGCAGCCAAGGCGGCGGGGGGGGTTTCAATGAGCAGTTCTTC. This encodes CASSQGGGGGFNEQFF.

The rearrangement uses TRBV6-2 or TRBV6-3 and TRBJ1-5, with 9 positions matching TRBD1. Germline CDR1 MNHEY, CDR2 SVGEGT. The V gene end was trimmed by 0 bases and the J gene end by 0 bases; junction bases not matched to a gene: 9. The CDR3 sequence is 19 residues long. The CDR3 loop is CASSYSAGQGTYSNQPQHF. In DNA form, the CDR3 reads TGTGCCAGCAGTTACTCGGCTGGACAGGGGACGTATAGCAATCAGCCCCAGCATTTT.

The genes are TRBV24-1 and TRBJ2-7; D is possibly TRBD1 (7 bases). CDR1 and CDR2 from the germline V gene are KGHDR and SFDVKD. The CDR3 covers 13 residues. Between the trimmed V and J ends, which lost 5 bases and 4 bases, there was a span of 11 bases. The CDR3 bases are TGTGCCACCAGTGCGGCAGGGGGGTACGAGCAGTACTTC. It encodes CATSAAGGYEQYF.

The rearrangement joins TRBV15 to TRBJ1-1; D not resolved. CDR1 is LNHNV and CDR2 is YYDKDF in the germline V gene (reference sequence). This CDR3 contains 13 residues. V was clipped by 1 base and J by 3 bases, with 6 bases between them. The CDR3 protein is CATSRAPDTEAFF. CDR3 in DNA: TGTGCCACCAGCAGAGCGCCGGACACTGAAGCTTTCTTT.

J is TRBJ1-4 and V is TRBV19; 9 bases line up with TRBD1. Germline V gene lookup returns CDR1 LNHDA and CDR2 SQIVND (reference sequence). The CDR3 has 14 residues. Losses at the gene ends were 7 bases for V and 5 bases for J; bases not matched to a gene: 5. The CDR3 reads CASTPGQGNEKLFF. The CDR3 DNA reads TGTGCCAGTACCCCGGGACAGGGCAATGAAAAACTGTTTTTT. Drawing the rest from reference TRBV19 and TRBJ1-4, the complete variable domain is DGGITQSPKYLFRKEGQNVTLSCEQNLNHDAMYWYRQDPGQGLRLIYYSQIVNDFQKGDIAEGYSVSREKKESFPLTVTSAQKNPTAFYLCASTPGQGNEKLFFGSGTQLSVL.

The genes are TRBV19 and TRBJ2-3; 10 nucleotides match TRBD2. CDR1 and CDR2 from the germline V gene are LNHDA and SQIVND (reference sequence). J was trimmed by 4 bases and V by 4 bases; bases with no gene match: 2. This CDR3 region has 14 residues. The CDR3 sequence is CASSTGLAADTQYF. In DNA form, the CDR3 reads TGTGCCAGTAGTACAGGACTAGCGGCAGATACGCAGTATTTT.

The chain carries TRBV7-2 and TRBJ2-5; 9 nucleotides line up with TRBD2. The CDR3 runs to 16 residues. The V gene end was trimmed by 5 bases and the J gene end by 6 bases; junction bases not matched to a gene: 13. Germline V lookup: CDR1 SGHTA, CDR2 FQGNSA. This chain's CDR3 is CASSPRDSGGKKTQYF. The CDR3 region has the DNA TGTGCCAGCAGCCCTCGTGATAGCGGGGGCAAAAAGACCCAGTACTTC.

There are a few counts of this clone. The rearrangement uses TRBV6-1 and TRBJ1-6; D may be TRBD1 (6 bases). This CDR3 contains 12 residues. Germline CDR1 is MNHNS and CDR2 is SASEGT. Trimming cost V 3 bases and J 18 bases, with 15 bases left between them. CDR3 amino acids: CASSDTDRWNHF. The CDR3, as DNA: TGTGCCAGCAGTGACACGGACAGATGGAACCACTTT.

This chain links TRBV27 with TRBJ2-7, with 7 bases lining up with TRBD2. The CDR3 length is 14 residues. The germline CDR1 and CDR2 sequences are MNHEY and SMNVEV (reference sequence). V shed 4 bases, J shed 2 bases, and the junction held 5 bases outside the gene matches. CDR3 nucleotide sequence: TGTGCCAGCAGTTCCTTGGGGGGGGCCTACGAGCAGTACTTC. Its protein product is CASSSLGGAYEQYF.

Notes on this clone: The sample contains more than one DNA sequence encoding this CDR3. The gene calls are TRBV29-1 and TRBJ2-3; weak D call: TRBD2 (5 bases). Germline assignment: CDR1 SQVTM and CDR2 ANQGSEA. Trimming left V 3 bases short and J 1 base short, with 8 bases between. This CDR3 comprises 13 residues. CDR3 protein: CSVDTGGTDTQYF. For the CDR3, the DNA is TGCAGCGTTGATACCGGGGGCACAGATACGCAGTATTTT.

This chain links TRBV3-1 (or the pseudogene TRBV3-2) with TRBJ2-7; the match to TRBD2 covers 12 bases. V shed 3 bases, J shed 3 bases, and the junction held 24 bases outside the gene matches. This CDR3 is 22 amino acids long. From germline, CDR1 is LGHDT and CDR2 YNNKEL (reference sequence). The CDR3 is CASSHLPLAGGPNPPGCYEQYV. In DNA, the CDR3 is TGTGCCAGCAGCCACCTACCTCTAGCGGGGGGGCCAAACCCCCCCGGGTGCTACGAGCAGTACGTC.

This clone was detected only a few times. J is TRBJ2-2 and V is TRBV19, with 11 nucleotides matching TRBD2. The CDR3 loop spans 17 amino acids. Germline CDR1 is LNHDA and CDR2 is SQIVND (reference sequence). The junction had 10 bases not matched to a gene; V was cut back by 6 bases and J by 4 bases. The CDR3 spells CASRSLAGGPSTGELFF. CDR3 sequence (DNA): TGTGCCAGTAGGTCGTTAGCGGGGGGGCCCAGCACCGGGGAGCTGTTTTTT.

V gene TRBV3-1 (or the pseudogene TRBV3-2) combines with J gene TRBJ2-6; D might be TRBD2 (5 bases). Per germline, CDR1 LGHDT and CDR2 YNNKEL (reference sequence). The CDR3 is 16 amino acids. The V end lost 4 bases, the J end lost 2 bases, and 12 bases lay between the germline ends. The CDR3 loop reads CASSPTIGAGANVLTF. The CDR3 bases are TGTGCCAGCAGCCCGACAATCGGGGCTGGGGCCAACGTCCTGACTTTC.

The chain links TRBV19 to TRBJ1-6, with TRBD1 matching 7 bases. The CDR3 has 13 amino acids. Germline loops: CDR1 LNHDA, CDR2 SQIVND (reference sequence). J was trimmed by 9 bases and V by 6 bases; bases with no gene match: 5. The CDR3, as DNA: TGTGCCAGTAGAACAGGGGTGGCTTCACCCCTCCACTTT. As protein: CASRTGVASPLHF.

The chain employs TRBV28 and TRBJ1-2, with 9 bases aligning to TRBD1. This CDR3 spans 14 amino acids. Per the germline V gene, CDR1 is MDHEN and CDR2 is SYDVKM. The junction had 10 bases not matched to a gene; V was cut back by 7 bases and J by 7 bases. CDR3 coding DNA: TGTGCCAGCATCTCCTCGGCGACAGGGGGTGGCTACACCTTC. Protein sequence: CASISSATGGGYTF.

V is TRBV7-9 and J is TRBJ2-7, with a tentative D call TRBD1 (6 bases). Germline V gives CDR1 SEHNR, CDR2 FQNEAQ (reference sequence). V dropped 5 bases and J dropped 6 bases, with 11 bases sitting between them. The CDR3 length is 12 residues. CDR3: CASSRTGPEQYF. In DNA, the CDR3 is TGTGCCAGCAGCCGAACAGGGCCCGAGCAGTACTTC.

The rearrangement joins TRBV19 to TRBJ2-4; maybe TRBD2 (6 bases). The length of the CDR3 is 15 residues. The germline CDR1 and CDR2 sequences are LNHDA and SQIVND (reference sequence). V was trimmed by 6 bases and J by 3 bases, leaving 15 bases between them. This CDR3 is CASSGSGPLKNIQYF. The CDR3 DNA follows: TGTGCCAGTAGCGGGAGTGGCCCTCTCAAAAACATTCAGTACTTC.

V gene TRBV7-9 combines with J gene TRBJ2-7, with TRBD1 as a possible D gene (5 bases). V shed 4 bases and J shed 6 bases, with 28 bases lying between them. Germline lookup yields CDR1 SEHNR and CDR2 FQNEAQ (reference sequence). This CDR3 region has 18 residues. The CDR3 DNA follows: TGTGCCAGCAGCTCAGATCAGGTGGGGCTTGGAGATCCTGGCGAGCAGTACGTC. It encodes CASSSDQVGLGDPGEQYV.

This clone was found a few times. The chain joins TRBV7-9 to TRBJ2-1; a weak D match, TRBD1 (5 bases). This CDR3 has 13 amino acids. Germline V gene data show CDR1 as SEHNR and CDR2 as FQNEAQ (reference sequence). V was pared by 3 bases and J by 7 bases, with 10 bases between. CDR3 DNA sequence: TGTGCCAGCAGCTTGTTCTCAGGGAATGAGCAGTTCTTC. Its protein product is CASSLFSGNEQFF. The full variable domain, its missing parts supplied by reference TRBV7-9 and TRBJ2-1, is DTGVSQNPRHKITKRGQNVTFRCDPISEHNRLYWYRQTLGQGPEFLTYFQNEAQLEKSRLLSDRFSAERPKGSFSTLEIQRTEQGDSAMYLCASSLFSGNEQFFGPGTRLTVL.

The V call is TRBV5-8, the J call TRBJ1-3; D gene unclear. Germline CDR1 is SGHTS and CDR2 is YDEGEE. CDR3 length: 15 amino acids. V gave up 0 bases and J gave up 0 bases, with 7 bases separating them. The CDR3 spells CASSLVSFSGNTIYF. Written as DNA, the CDR3 is TGTGCCAGCAGCTTGGTATCCTTCTCTGGAAACACCATATATTTT.

V usage is TRBV19 and J usage is TRBJ1-6; unclear D gene. The CDR3 has 18 residues. Between the trimmed V and J ends, which lost 0 bases and 0 bases, there was a span of 12 bases. The germline gives CDR1 LNHDA, CDR2 SQIVND (reference sequence). This CDR3 is CASSIDGGLSSYNSPLHF. For the CDR3, the DNA is TGTGCCAGTAGTATAGATGGAGGCCTCAGCTCCTATAATTCACCCCTCCACTTT.

This rearrangement joins TRBV10-1 to TRBJ2-5; D possibly corresponds to TRBD1 (6 bases). From germline, CDR1 is WNHNN and CDR2 SYGVQD (reference sequence). This CDR3 is built from 12 residues. Trimming removed 5 bases from V and 5 bases from J, with 9 bases in between. CDR3 sequence reads: CASSRGTETQYF. The CDR3 bases are TGCGCCAGCAGTAGGGGGACGGAGACCCAGTACTTC.

V usage is TRBV9 and J usage is TRBJ2-3; TRBD2 matches 7 bases. This CDR3 has 15 residues. The germline V gene has CDR1 SGDLS and CDR2 YYNGEE. V was pared by 4 bases and J by 3 bases, with 8 bases of the junction left unmatched. The chain's CDR3 is CASSPHRGVTDTQYF. The CDR3 DNA reads TGTGCCAGCAGCCCCCACCGGGGGGTAACAGATACGCAGTATTTT.

The genes are TRBV5-1 and TRBJ1-1; 8 nucleotides line up with TRBD1. After removal of 2 bases from V and 0 bases from J, the junction contained 6 bases not matched to a gene. This CDR3 spans 16 amino acids. CDR1 and CDR2 (germline): SGHRS, YFSETQ. CDR3 sequence: CASSLFRGLMNTEAFF. The CDR3 region has the DNA TGCGCCAGCAGCTTATTCAGGGGGCTTATGAACACTGAAGCTTTCTTT.

The rearrangement joins TRBV4-3 to TRBJ2-5; TRBD2 matches 10 bases. Germline loops: CDR1 LGHNA, CDR2 YSLEER. The J segment lost 5 bases and the V segment lost 1 base, leaving 10 bases of the junction unmatched. The CDR3 sequence is 17 residues long. CDR3 sequence: CASSQGAAAGGLETQYF. In DNA form, the CDR3 reads TGCGCCAGCAGCCAAGGTGCAGCAGCGGGGGGGCTGGAGACCCAGTACTTC.